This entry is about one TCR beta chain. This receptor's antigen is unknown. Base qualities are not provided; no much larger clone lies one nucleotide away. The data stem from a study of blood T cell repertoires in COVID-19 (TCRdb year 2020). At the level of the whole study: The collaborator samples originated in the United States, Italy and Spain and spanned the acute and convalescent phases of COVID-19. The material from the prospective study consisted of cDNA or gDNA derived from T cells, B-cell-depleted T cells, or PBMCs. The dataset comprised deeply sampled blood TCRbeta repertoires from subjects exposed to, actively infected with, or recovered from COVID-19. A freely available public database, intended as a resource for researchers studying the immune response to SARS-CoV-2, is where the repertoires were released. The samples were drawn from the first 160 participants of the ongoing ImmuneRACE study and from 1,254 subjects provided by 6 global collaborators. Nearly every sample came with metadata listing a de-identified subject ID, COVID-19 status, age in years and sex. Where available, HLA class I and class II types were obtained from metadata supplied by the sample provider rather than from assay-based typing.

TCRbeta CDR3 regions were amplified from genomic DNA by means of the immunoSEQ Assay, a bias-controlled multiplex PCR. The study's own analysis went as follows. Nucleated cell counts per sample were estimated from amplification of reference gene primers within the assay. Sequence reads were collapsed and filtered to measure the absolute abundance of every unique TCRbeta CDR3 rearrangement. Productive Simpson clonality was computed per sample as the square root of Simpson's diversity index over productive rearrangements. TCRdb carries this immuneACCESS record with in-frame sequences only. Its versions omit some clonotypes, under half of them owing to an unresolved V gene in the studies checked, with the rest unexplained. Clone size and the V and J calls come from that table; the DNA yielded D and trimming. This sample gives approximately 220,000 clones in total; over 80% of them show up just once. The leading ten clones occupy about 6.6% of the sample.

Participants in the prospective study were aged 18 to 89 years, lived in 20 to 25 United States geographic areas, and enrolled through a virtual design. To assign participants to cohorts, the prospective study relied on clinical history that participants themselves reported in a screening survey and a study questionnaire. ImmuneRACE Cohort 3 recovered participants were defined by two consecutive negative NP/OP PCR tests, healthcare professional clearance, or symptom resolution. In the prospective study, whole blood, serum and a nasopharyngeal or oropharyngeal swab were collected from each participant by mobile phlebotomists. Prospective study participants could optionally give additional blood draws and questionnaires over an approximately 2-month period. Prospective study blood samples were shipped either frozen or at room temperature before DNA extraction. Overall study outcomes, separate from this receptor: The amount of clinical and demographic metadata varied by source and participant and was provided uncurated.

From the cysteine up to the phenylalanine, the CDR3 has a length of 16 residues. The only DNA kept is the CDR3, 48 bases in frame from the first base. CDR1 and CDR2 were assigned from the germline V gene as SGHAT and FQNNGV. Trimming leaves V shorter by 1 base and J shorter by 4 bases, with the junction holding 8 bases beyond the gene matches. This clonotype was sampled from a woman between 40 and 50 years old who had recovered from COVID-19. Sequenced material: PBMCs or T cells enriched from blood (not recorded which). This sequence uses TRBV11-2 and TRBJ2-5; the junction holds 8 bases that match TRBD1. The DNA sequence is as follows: TGTGCCAGCAGCTTAGCTCGTACAGGGGGGATAGAGACCCAGTACTTC. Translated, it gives CASSLARTGGIETQYF.